This T cell receptor beta chain was found in a study of spatial heterogeneity in lung cancer. Study details: Alpha-chain sequences were detected in numbers that were consistently lower than beta-chain sequences.

General study findings and limits: Counts of expanded alpha and beta TCRs within tumors tracked the tumor nonsynonymous mutation count.

TCRdb reprocessed the 5' RACE reads via MiXCR and lists one record per CDR3 protein. Of thousands of distinct CDR3 sequences listed, about 8% are singletons. Described time point: sample taken at primary tumor resection. Sequencing covered unsorted whole RNA taken from tumor, nontumor lung or frozen PBMC. This clonotype occurred many times. Its antigen is not identified. The library was designed around alpha chains, so this beta chain is a stray read whose abundance carries little weight. J was trimmed by 4 bases and V by 8 bases; bases with no gene match: 10. Germline lookup yields CDR1 MNHEY and CDR2 SVGAGI. The CDR3 covers 16 residues.

The V gene is TRBV6-5, the J gene TRBJ2-7, with 14 bases lining up with TRBD2. Source: lung tumor tissue, taken at surgery. The sequence derives from a female donor with early-stage non-small cell lung cancer. CDR3 sequence: CASGETSGGAVYEQYF. The CDR3 DNA sequence: TGTGCCAGCGGAGAGACTAGCGGGGGGGCCGTATACGAGCAGTACTTC.